The subject of this entry is one T cell receptor beta chain. Its target is unknown. The germline CDR1 and CDR2 sequences are SGHVS and FQNEAQ. V was cut by 5 bases and J by 0 bases, with 13 bases left in between. The CDR3 is 16 amino acids. Profiled with immunoSEQ multiplex PCR; TCRdb holds only in-frame clones, not every one. The profile shows under 15,000 clones, approximately 92% of them singletons. These data belong to a study of T cell clonotyping in hematopoietic cell transplantation. Study-wide findings and caveats: Pathologically expanded recipient clonotypes increased progressively from day 30 to day 180 as diversity fell. At the given depth, recipient repertoires were over 95% de novo clonotypes.

Sample: PBMCs, taken 100 days after allogeneic stem cell transplant. The receptor comes from a female patient aged 50-59 years who had an allogeneic stem cell transplant from an unrelated donor, so the T cells may come from the graft donor. Some clones in this sample may be carry-over from other donors' samples. The gene calls are TRBV7-8 and TRBJ1-4; D is undetermined. CDR3 sequence: CASSARAMPTNEKLFF. In nucleotides, the CDR3 is TGTGCCAGCAGCGCCCGGGCCATGCCAACTAATGAAAAACTGTTTTTT.